Below are 4 T cell receptor beta chains sequenced from a single sample in a study of blood T cell repertoires in COVID-19. The table came from immunoSEQ multiplex PCR; TCRdb's copy has only in-frame clones and leaves some out. The sample has about 88,000 clones; more than 75% are singletons. Material: peripheral blood. Every receptor here comes from a human donor in a cohort sampled during active COVID-19.

The V and J genes are TRBV2 and TRBJ1-5, with D maybe TRBD1 (6 bases). From germline, CDR1 is SNHLY and CDR2 FYNNEI. The length of the CDR3 is 15 residues. The ends were cut back, 1 base at V and 1 base at J, with 8 bases in the middle. CDR3 coding DNA: TGTGCCAGCAGTGAAGGGGACATAAGCAATCAGCCCCAGCATTTT. Translated: CASSEGDISNQPQHF.

The rearrangement uses TRBV28 and TRBJ1-2; possibly TRBD1 for D (5 bases). V lost 5 bases to trimming and J lost 7 bases, with 14 bases between them. The CDR3 spans 13 residues. CDR1 and CDR2 from the germline V gene are MDHEN and SYDVKM. As DNA, the CDR3 is TGTGCCAGCAGTATCGGGGGGTGGCGTGGCTACACCTTC. Protein product: CASSIGGWRGYTF.

The V and J genes are TRBV7-2 and TRBJ2-3; the D gene is possibly TRBD1 (5 bases). The CDR3 covers 15 residues. Germline V lookup: CDR1 SGHTA, CDR2 FQGNSA. Trimming left V 1 base short and J 3 bases short, with 11 bases between. CDR3 sequence: CASSLDRQSTDTQYF. CDR3 coding DNA: TGTGCCAGCAGCTTAGACCGACAGTCAACAGATACGCAGTATTTT.

The rearrangement links TRBV6-5 to TRBJ2-3, with unresolved D. CDR3 length: 14 amino acids. Germline CDR1 is MNHEY and CDR2 is SVGAGI. The V and J ends lost 2 bases and 0 bases respectively, with 6 bases between them. This CDR3 reads CASSYAASTDTQYF. The DNA for the CDR3 is TGTGCCAGCAGTTACGCGGCTAGCACAGATACGCAGTATTTT.